A selection of T cell receptor beta chains follows, all from one sample in a study of T cells in Graves' hyperthyroidism and ophthalmopathy. TCRdb fed the multiplex PCR reads into MiXCR, producing one record per CDR3 protein. The sample includes more than 350,000 distinct CDR3 sequences, 13% to 15% of them seen just once. The material sequenced was blood. The receptors shown here come from a woman aged 55-70 years with Graves' ophthalmopathy. Each CDR3 is given with its conserved first and last residue. Fields, in order: D gene, clone size, V gene, J gene, CDR3 protein, CDR3 DNA. A D gene is named only where the DNA matches it firmly. Clone size is shown for a subset of rows, as once, few, many or a class of expanded clone.

TRBD2,many,TRBV4-2,TRBJ2-3,CASSPGSTGGPSSGTQYF,TGTGCCAGCAGCCCCGGCTCGACGGGAGGGCCGTCTTCGGGTACGCAGTATTTT
.,.,TRBV11-2,TRBJ2-2,CASSLTTGELSF,TGTGCCAGCAGCTTAACCACTGGGGAGCTGTCTTTT
.,.,TRBV5-1,TRBJ2-4,CASRGDSAKNIQYF,TGCGCCAGCAGGGGGGATTCGGCCAAAAACATTCAGTACTTC
.,.,TRBV14,TRBJ2-2,CASSRRRGNTGELFF,TGTGCCAGCAGCCGACGGCGCGGGAACACCGGGGAGCTGTTTTTT
.,few,TRBV7-9,TRBJ2-7,CTSSLGPIYEQYF,TGTACCAGCAGCTTAGGACCGATCTACGAGCAGTACTTC
.,many,TRBV18,TRBJ2-5,CASSPGGGETQYF,TGTGCCAGCTCACCGGGAGGAGGGGAGACCCAGTACTTC
TRBD1,many,TRBV3-1,TRBJ1-2,CASSHGTGGYTF,TGTGCCAGCAGCCACGGGACAGGCGGCTACACCTTC
TRBD2,few,TRBV7-2,TRBJ2-5,CASSLDRRASGKETQYF,TGTGCCAGCAGCTTAGATAGGCGTGCTAGCGGAAAAGAGACCCAGTACTTC
TRBD1,many,TRBV9,TRBJ2-2,CASSVAPSRTGSGELFF,TGTGCCAGCAGCGTAGCCCCATCCCGGACAGGGTCCGGGGAGCTGTTTTTT
.,few,TRBV29-1,TRBJ1-5,CSFSNQGNQPQHF,TGCAGCTTCAGCAACCAGGGGAATCAGCCCCAGCATTTT
TRBD2,many,TRBV6-2/TRBV6-3,TRBJ2-7,CASSLIGSSGRRNEQYF,TGTGCCAGCAGTCTTATTGGGTCTAGCGGGAGGCGAAACGAGCAGTACTTC
TRBD1,many,TRBV5-1,TRBJ1-6,CASSSRTGGVDSPLHF,TGCGCCAGCAGCTCTCGGACAGGGGGTGTTGATTCACCCCTCCACTTT
.,.,TRBV2,TRBJ1-5,CASSVKTGDSNQPQHF,TGTGCCAGCAGTGTAAAGACAGGAGATAGCAATCAGCCCCAGCATTTT
.,.,TRBV12-3/TRBV12-4,TRBJ2-4,CASRMARGNIQYF,TGTGCCAGCAGGATGGCTCGGGGAAACATTCAGTACTTC
.,.,TRBV27,TRBJ2-3,CASSFTYRRVPDTQYF,TGTGCCAGCAGTTTCACGTACAGAAGGGTCCCAGATACGCAGTATTTT
.,.,TRBV4-1,TRBJ2-7,CASSQDSDGQPSYEQYF,TGCGCCAGCAGCCAAGATTCTGATGGGCAGCCCTCCTACGAGCAGTACTTC
TRBD1,many,TRBV2,TRBJ2-2,CASRDRVGGELFF,TGTGCCAGCCGGGACAGGGTAGGCGGGGAGCTGTTTTTT
TRBD1,many,TRBV7-8,TRBJ2-7,CASSLLGQAYYEQYF,TGTGCCAGCAGCTTATTGGGACAGGCGTACTACGAGCAGTACTTC
.,many,TRBV7-7,TRBJ2-5,CASSLVGGFQETQYF,TGTGCCAGCAGCTTAGTAGGCGGGTTTCAAGAGACCCAGTACTTC
TRBD2,.,TRBV3-1,TRBJ2-5,CASSQDNSGRAETQYF,TGTGCCAGCAGCCAAGATAATAGCGGGAGGGCAGAGACCCAGTACTTC
.,few,TRBV18,TRBJ2-7,CASSQGYGREQYF,TGTGCCAGCTCACAGGGGTATGGGCGCGAGCAGTACTTC
.,many,TRBV28,TRBJ1-4,CASSLRRLDEKLFF,TGTGCCAGCAGTTTAAGACGGCTGGATGAAAAACTGTTTTTT
TRBD1,many,TRBV30,TRBJ2-2,CAWSEGQGPPLFF,TGTGCCTGGAGCGAGGGACAGGGGCCGCCGCTGTTTTTT
TRBD2,many,TRBV20-1,TRBJ2-3,CSATGTSGRSSTDTQYF,TGCAGTGCTACCGGGACTAGCGGGAGATCTAGCACAGATACGCAGTATTTT
.,.,TRBV2,TRBJ2-5,CASSEAHVQETQYF,TGTGCCAGCAGTGAGGCACACGTCCAAGAGACCCAGTACTTC
.,many,TRBV12-3/TRBV12-4,TRBJ1-5,CASTYGDQPQHF,TGTGCCAGCACCTATGGAGATCAGCCCCAGCATTTT
TRBD2,many,TRBV11-2,TRBJ2-1,CASSLVTRGLAGVNEQFF,TGTGCCAGCAGCTTAGTGACCCGGGGGCTAGCGGGAGTCAATGAGCAGTTCTTC
TRBD1,many,TRBV6-1,TRBJ2-7,CASSSRQGMWNEQYF,TGTGCCAGCAGTAGCCGACAGGGGATGTGGAACGAGCAGTACTTC
TRBD2,many,TRBV6-1,TRBJ2-1,CASSRTSGYNEQFF,TGTGCCAGCAGCCGGACTAGCGGTTACAATGAGCAGTTCTTC
TRBD1,many,TRBV5-1,TRBJ1-2,CASSRDSNYGYTF,TGCGCCAGCTCCCGGGACAGTAACTATGGCTACACCTTC